Below, one TCR beta chain is given with its context. Its matching antigen is unknown. The data are from a study of T cells after yellow fever vaccination. Study-wide points: Most clones from primary vaccination were detected again post-booster (roughly 96% CD4, about 88% CD8). High-abundance clonotypes from the bulk population could contaminate FACS-sorted repertoires.

The 5'RACE template-switching step produced TCR cDNA and added a universal primer site and UMIs. TCRdb processed the 5' RACE reads anew with MiXCR; each CDR3 protein has one entry. The table has around 530,000 distinct CDR3 sequences, 17% seen once. The CDR3 has 16 residues. Germline V gene data show CDR1 as MNHEY and CDR2 as SVGAGI. V was trimmed by 0 bases and J by 3 bases, leaving 11 bases between them. The chain couples TRBV6-5 to TRBJ1-4; D uncertain. The starting material was PBMCs, obtained 5 days after the first yellow fever vaccination. The clonotype originates from a man in his late teens or twenties who received the YFV17D yellow fever vaccine. The CDR3 region has the DNA TGTGCCAGCAGTTACTCCTATGGGGAGGCTAATGAAAAACTGTTTTTT. Amino acid sequence: CASSYSYGEANEKLFF.